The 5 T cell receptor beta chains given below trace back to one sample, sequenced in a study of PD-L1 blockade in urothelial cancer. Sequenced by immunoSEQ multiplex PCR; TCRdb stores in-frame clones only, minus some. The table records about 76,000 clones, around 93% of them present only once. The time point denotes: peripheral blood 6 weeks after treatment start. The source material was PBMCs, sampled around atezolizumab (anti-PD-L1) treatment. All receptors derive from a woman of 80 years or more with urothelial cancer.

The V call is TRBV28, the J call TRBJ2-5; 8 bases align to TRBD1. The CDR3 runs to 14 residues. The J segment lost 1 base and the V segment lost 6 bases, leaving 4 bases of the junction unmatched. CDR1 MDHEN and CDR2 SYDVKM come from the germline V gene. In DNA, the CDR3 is TGTGCCAGCAGGGACAGGGCCCCCCAAGAGACCCAGTACTTC. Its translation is CASRDRAPQETQYF.

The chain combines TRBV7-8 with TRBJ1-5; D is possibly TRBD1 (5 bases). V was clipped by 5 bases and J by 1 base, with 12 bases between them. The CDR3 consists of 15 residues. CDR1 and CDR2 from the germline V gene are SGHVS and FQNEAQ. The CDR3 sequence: CASSPLAGSNQPQHF. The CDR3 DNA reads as TGTGCCAGCAGCCCCCTGGCAGGGAGCAATCAGCCCCAGCATTTT.

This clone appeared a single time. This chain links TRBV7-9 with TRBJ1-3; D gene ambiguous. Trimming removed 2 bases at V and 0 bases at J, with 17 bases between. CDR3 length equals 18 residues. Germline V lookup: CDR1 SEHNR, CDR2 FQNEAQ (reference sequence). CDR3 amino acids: CASSLYAGRAFSGNTIYF. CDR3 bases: TGTGCCAGCAGCTTATATGCGGGGAGGGCCTTCTCTGGAAACACCATATATTTT.

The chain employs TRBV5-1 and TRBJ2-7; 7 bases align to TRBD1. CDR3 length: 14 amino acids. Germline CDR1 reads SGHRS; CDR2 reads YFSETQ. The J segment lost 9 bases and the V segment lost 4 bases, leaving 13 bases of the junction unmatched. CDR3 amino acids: CASSGSGTDYRQYF. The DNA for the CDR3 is TGCGCCAGCAGCGGTTCCGGGACAGACTATCGGCAGTACTTC.

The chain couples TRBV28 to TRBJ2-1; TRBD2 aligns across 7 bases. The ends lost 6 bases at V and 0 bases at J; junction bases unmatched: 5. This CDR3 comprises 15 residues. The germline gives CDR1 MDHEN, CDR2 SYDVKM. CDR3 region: CASRSGTSSYNEQFF. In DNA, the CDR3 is TGTGCCAGCAGGAGCGGGACGAGCTCCTACAATGAGCAGTTCTTC.